One and the same sample provided the 9 T cell receptor beta chains below, sequenced in a study of cytotoxic CD8 clonotypes in ibrutinib-treated CLL. Clones were read by immunoSEQ multiplex PCR, and TCRdb kept only the in-frame ones, dropping some. The sample carries fewer than 400,000 clones, roughly two thirds recorded once. The starting material was PBMCs, obtained after 36 months of ibrutinib treatment. The origin of the receptors is a human donor with chronic lymphocytic leukemia.

This clone was observed a handful of times. The chain links TRBV28 to TRBJ1-4; D gene ambiguous. Trimming took 5 bases from V and 8 from J, leaving 6 bases between them. The CDR3 length is 11 residues. CDR1 MDHEN and CDR2 SYDVKM come from the germline V gene. The CDR3 DNA reads TGTGCCAGCAGTCTCGGGGAAAAACTGTTTTTT. The encoded protein is CASSLGEKLFF.

This chain joins TRBV6-5 and TRBJ2-7; D may correspond to TRBD1 or TRBD2 (6 bases each). V lost 0 bases to trimming and J lost 5 bases, with 14 bases between them. Germline V gene data show CDR1 as MNHEY and CDR2 as SVGAGI. The CDR3 has 15 amino acids. The CDR3 sequence is CASSYSGGPGHEQYF. DNA for the CDR3: TGTGCCAGCAGTTACTCGGGGGGCCCAGGGCACGAGCAGTACTTC.

The V call is TRBV29-1, the J call TRBJ1-3, with D tentatively TRBD1 (5 bases). The germline V and J ends were trimmed by 4 bases and 3 bases, with 13 bases remaining between them. The CDR3 is 14 amino acids. The germline CDR1 and CDR2 sequences are SQVTM and ANQGSEA. CDR3 bases: TGCAGCGTTGGAGAAGGGGTCTATGGAAACACCATATATTTT. Amino acids: CSVGEGVYGNTIYF.

The chain recombines TRBV6-5 with TRBJ1-1; TRBD1 is a possible D gene (5 bases). CDR1 and CDR2 (germline): MNHEY, SVGAGI. With 2 bases removed from V and 1 base from J, the gap between germline ends came to 11 bases. The CDR3 length is 15 residues. This chain's CDR3 is CASSYPGLENTEAFF. Written as DNA, the CDR3 is TGTGCCAGCAGTTACCCGGGACTGGAGAACACTGAAGCTTTCTTT.

CDR3 amino acids: CASSPQRGAGEQYF. In nucleotides, the CDR3 is TGTGCCAGCTCACCACAGCGGGGGGCTGGGGAGCAGTACTTC. V usage is TRBV18 and J usage is TRBJ2-7; TRBD2 agrees at 9 bases. From germline, CDR1 is KGHSH and CDR2 LQKENI. This CDR3 has 14 amino acids. V shed 1 base, J shed 7 bases, and the junction held 5 bases outside the gene matches.

V usage is TRBV4-1 and J usage is TRBJ2-5; D gene uncertain. The CDR3 contains 14 residues. Between the trimmed V and J ends, which lost 0 bases and 1 base, there was a span of 6 bases. The germline V gene has CDR1 MGHRA and CDR2 YSYEKL. The CDR3 DNA sequence: TGCGCCAGCAGCCAAGAAGCACCCCAAGAGACCCAGTACTTC. It specifies CASSQEAPQETQYF.

The V and J genes are TRBV9 and TRBJ2-7, with TRBD2 matching over 11 bases. CDR1 and CDR2 (germline): SGDLS, YYNGEE. The length of the CDR3 is 15 residues. V trimming: 4 bases; J trimming: 0 bases; junction bases outside the gene matches: 3. The CDR3 spells CASSPTSGSSYEQYF. Written as DNA, the CDR3 is TGTGCCAGCAGCCCAACTAGCGGGAGCTCCTACGAGCAGTACTTC.

V is TRBV5-6 and J is TRBJ2-7; 7 bases align to TRBD1. V was clipped by 2 bases and J by 0 bases; unmatched bases: 11. CDR1 is SGHDT and CDR2 is YYEEEE in the germline V gene. The CDR3 runs to 17 residues. CDR3 protein: CASSLIRLTGFSYEQYF. The CDR3 coding sequence is TGTGCCAGCAGCTTAATACGGCTGACAGGGTTCTCCTACGAGCAGTACTTC.

This chain links TRBV5-1 with TRBJ2-7; weak D call: TRBD2 (5 bases). Trimming left V 4 bases short and J 6 bases short, with 14 bases between. CDR3 length equals 13 residues. Looked up from germline, CDR1 is SGHRS and CDR2 is YFSETQ. CDR3 residues: CASSREGPLEQYF. In DNA form, the CDR3 reads TGCGCCAGCAGCCGGGAAGGGCCTCTCGAGCAGTACTTC.